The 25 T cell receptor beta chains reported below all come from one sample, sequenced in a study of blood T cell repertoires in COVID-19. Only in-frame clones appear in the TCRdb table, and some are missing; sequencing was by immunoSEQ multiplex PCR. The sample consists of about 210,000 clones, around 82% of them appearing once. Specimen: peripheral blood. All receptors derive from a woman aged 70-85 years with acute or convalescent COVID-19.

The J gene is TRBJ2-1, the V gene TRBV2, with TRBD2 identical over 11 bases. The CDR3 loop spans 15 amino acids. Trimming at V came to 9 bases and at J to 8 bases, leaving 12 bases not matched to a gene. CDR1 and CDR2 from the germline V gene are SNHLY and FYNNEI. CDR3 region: CASQKVSGGADEQFF. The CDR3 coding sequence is TGTGCCAGTCAAAAAGTTAGCGGGGGGGCTGATGAGCAGTTCTTC.

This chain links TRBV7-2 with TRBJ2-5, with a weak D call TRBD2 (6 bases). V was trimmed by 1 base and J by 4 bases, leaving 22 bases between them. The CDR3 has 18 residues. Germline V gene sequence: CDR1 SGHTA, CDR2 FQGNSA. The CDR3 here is CASSLGWSSWGDGETQYF. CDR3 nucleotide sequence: TGTGCCAGCAGCTTAGGGTGGTCGTCTTGGGGGGATGGAGAGACCCAGTACTTC.

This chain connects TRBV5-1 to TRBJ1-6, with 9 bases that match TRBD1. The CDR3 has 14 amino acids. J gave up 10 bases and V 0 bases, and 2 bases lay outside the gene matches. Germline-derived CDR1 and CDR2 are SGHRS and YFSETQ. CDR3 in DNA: TGCGCCAGCAGCTTGGGACAGGGGGAATCACCCCTCCACTTT. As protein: CASSLGQGESPLHF.

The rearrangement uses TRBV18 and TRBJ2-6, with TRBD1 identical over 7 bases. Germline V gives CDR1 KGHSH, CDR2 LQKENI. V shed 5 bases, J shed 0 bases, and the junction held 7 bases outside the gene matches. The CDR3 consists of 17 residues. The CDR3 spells CASSTDRDVSGANVLTF. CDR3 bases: TGTGCCAGCTCAACCGACAGGGACGTCTCTGGGGCCAACGTCCTGACTTTC. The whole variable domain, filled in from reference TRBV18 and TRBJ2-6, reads NAGVMQNPRHLVRRRGQEARLRCSPMKGHSHVYWYRQLPEEGLKFMVYLQKENIIDESGMPKERFSAEFPKEGPSILRIQQVVRGDSAAYFCASSTDRDVSGANVLTFGAGSRLTVL.

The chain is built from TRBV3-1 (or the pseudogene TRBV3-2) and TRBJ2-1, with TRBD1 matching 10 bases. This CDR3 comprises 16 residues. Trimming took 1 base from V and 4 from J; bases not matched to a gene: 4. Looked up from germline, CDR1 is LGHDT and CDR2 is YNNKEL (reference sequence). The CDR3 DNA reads TGTGCCAGCAGCCAAGGACTGGGACAGGGGTACAATGAGCAGTTCTTC. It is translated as CASSQGLGQGYNEQFF.

This CDR3 is CSVVVGGEKLFF. CDR3 DNA: TGCAGCGTTGTGGTAGGGGGCGAAAAACTGTTTTTT. The gene calls are TRBV29-1 and TRBJ1-4; TRBD1 matches 7 bases. This CDR3 is 12 amino acids long. V was clipped by 4 bases and J by 8 bases; unmatched bases: 4. Germline lookup yields CDR1 SQVTM and CDR2 ANQGSEA.

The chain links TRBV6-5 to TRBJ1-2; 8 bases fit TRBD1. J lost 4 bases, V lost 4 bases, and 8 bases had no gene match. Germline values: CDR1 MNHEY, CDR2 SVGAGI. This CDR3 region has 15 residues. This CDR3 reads CASSLEWTGSYGYTF. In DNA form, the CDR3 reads TGTGCCAGCAGTTTGGAATGGACAGGGAGCTATGGCTACACCTTC.

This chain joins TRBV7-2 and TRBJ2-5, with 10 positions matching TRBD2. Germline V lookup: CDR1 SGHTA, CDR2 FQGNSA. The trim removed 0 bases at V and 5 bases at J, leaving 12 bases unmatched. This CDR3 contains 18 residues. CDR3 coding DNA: TGTGCCAGCAGCTTAGCGCAGCTAGCGGGGGCACGGATGGAGACCCAGTACTTC. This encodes CASSLAQLAGARMETQYF.

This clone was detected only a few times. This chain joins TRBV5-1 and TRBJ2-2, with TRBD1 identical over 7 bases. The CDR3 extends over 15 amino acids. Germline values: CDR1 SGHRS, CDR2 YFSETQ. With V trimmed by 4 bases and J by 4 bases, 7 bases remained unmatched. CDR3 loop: CASSQQGQGTGELFF. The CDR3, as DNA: TGCGCCAGCAGCCAACAGGGGCAGGGCACCGGGGAGCTGTTTTTT. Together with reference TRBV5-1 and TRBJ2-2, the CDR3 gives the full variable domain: KAGVTQTPRYLIKTRGQQVTLSCSPISGHRSVSWYQQTPGQGLQFLFEYFSETQRNKGNFPGRFSGRQFSNSRSEMNVSTLELGDSALYLCASSQQGQGTGELFFGEGSRLTVL.

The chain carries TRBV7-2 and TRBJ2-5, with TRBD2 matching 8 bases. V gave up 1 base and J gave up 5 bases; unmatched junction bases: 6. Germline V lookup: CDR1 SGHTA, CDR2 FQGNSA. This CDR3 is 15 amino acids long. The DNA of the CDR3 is TGTGCCAGCAGCTTAGACGGGGGGGCGAGGGAGACCCAGTACTTC. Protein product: CASSLDGGARETQYF.

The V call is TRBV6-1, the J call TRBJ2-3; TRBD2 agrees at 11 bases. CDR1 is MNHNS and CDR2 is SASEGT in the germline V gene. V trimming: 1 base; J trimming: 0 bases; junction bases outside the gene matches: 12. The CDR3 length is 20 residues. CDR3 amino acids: CASSEVPAGTSGPSTDTQYF. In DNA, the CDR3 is TGTGCCAGCAGTGAAGTACCCGCCGGGACTAGCGGTCCTAGCACAGATACGCAGTATTTT.

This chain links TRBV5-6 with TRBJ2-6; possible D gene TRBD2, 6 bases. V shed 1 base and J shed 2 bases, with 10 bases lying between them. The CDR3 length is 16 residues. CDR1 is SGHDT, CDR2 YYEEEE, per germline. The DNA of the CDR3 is TGTGCCAGCAGCTTGTCGGGGGTTACTGGGGCCAACGTCCTGACTTTC. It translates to CASSLSGVTGANVLTF.

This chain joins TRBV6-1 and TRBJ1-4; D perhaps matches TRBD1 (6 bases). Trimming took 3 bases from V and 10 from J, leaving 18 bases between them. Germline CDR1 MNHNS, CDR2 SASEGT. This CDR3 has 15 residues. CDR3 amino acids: CASSESDSSALKLFF. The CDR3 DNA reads TGTGCCAGCAGTGAGTCGGACAGTTCTGCCTTAAAACTGTTTTTT.

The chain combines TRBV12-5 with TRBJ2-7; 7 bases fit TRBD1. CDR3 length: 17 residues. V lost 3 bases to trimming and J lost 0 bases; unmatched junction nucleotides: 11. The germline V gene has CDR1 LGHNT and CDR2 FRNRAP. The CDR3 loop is CASGFVRGRGSSYEQYF. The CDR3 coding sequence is TGTGCTAGTGGTTTTGTTCGTGGCAGGGGGAGCTCCTACGAGCAGTACTTC. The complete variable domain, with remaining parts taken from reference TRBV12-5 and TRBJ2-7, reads DARVTQTPRHKVTEMGQEVTMRCQPILGHNTVFWYRQTMMQGLELLAYFRNRAPLDDSGMPKDRFSAEMPDATLATLKIQPSEPRDSAVYFCASGFVRGRGSSYEQYFGPGTRLTVT.

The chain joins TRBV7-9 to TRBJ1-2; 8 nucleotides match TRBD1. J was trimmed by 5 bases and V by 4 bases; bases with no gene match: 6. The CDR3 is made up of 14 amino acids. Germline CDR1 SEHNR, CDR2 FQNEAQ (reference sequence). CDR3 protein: CASSYTQGAYGYTF. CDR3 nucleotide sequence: TGTGCCAGCAGCTACACCCAGGGGGCATATGGCTACACCTTC.

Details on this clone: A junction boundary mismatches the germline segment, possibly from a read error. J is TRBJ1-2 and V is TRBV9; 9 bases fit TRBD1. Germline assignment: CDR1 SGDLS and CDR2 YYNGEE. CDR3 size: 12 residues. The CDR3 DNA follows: TGTGCCAGCAGCGTAGCTCGGACAGGGGTCTCCTTC. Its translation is CASSVARTGVSF.

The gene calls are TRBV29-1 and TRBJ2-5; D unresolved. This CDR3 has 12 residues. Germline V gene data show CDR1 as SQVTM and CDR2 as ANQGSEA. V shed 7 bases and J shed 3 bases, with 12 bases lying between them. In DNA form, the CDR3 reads TGCAGCGCCGCGGCATCCGAAGAGACCCAGTACTTC. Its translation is CSAAASEETQYF. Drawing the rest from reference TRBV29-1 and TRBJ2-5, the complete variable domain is SAVISQKPSRDICQRGTSLTIQCQVDSQVTMMFWYRQQPGQSLTLIATANQGSEATYESGFVIDKFPISRPNLTFSTLTVSNMSPEDSSIYLCSAAASEETQYFGPGTRLLVL.

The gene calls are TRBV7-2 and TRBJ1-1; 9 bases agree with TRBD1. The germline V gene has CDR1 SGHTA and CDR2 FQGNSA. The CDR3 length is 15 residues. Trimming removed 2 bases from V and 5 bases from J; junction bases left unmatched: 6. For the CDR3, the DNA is TGTGCCAGCAGCTTAATACAGGGGGCTGGAACTGAAGCTTTCTTT. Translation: CASSLIQGAGTEAFF. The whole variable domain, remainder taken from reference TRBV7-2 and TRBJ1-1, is GAGVSQSPSNKVTEKGKDVELRCDPISGHTALYWYRQSLGQGLEFLIYFQGNSAPDKSGLPSDRFSAERTGGSVSTLTIQRTQQEDSAVYLCASSLIQGAGTEAFFGQGTRLTVV.

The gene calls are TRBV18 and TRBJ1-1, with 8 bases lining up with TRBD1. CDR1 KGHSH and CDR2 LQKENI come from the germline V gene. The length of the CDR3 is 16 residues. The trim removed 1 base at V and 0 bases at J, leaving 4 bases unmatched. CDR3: CASSPQTGAMNTEAFF. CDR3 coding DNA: TGTGCCAGCTCACCACAGACAGGGGCTATGAACACTGAAGCTTTCTTT. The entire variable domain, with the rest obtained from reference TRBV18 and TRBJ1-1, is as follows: NAGVMQNPRHLVRRRGQEARLRCSPMKGHSHVYWYRQLPEEGLKFMVYLQKENIIDESGMPKERFSAEFPKEGPSILRIQQVVRGDSAAYFCASSPQTGAMNTEAFFGQGTRLTVV.

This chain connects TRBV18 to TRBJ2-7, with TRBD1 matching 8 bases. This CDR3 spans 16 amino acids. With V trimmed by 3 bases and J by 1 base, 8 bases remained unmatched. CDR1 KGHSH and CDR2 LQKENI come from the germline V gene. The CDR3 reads CASSPRGTGQSYEQYF. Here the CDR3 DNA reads TGTGCCAGCTCACCGCGTGGGACAGGTCAGTCCTACGAGCAGTACTTC.

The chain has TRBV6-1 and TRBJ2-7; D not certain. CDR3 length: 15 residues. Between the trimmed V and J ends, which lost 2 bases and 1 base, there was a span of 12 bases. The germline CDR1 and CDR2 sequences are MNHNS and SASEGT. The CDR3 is CASSEPVSSSYEQYV. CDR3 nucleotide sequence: TGTGCCAGCAGTGAACCTGTCTCGTCTTCCTACGAGCAGTACGTC.

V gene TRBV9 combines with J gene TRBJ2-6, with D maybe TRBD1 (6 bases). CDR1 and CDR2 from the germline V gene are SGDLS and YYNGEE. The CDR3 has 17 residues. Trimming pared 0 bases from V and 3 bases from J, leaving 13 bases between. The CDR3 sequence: CASSVGQAPSGANVLTF. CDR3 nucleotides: TGTGCCAGCAGCGTAGGACAGGCCCCGAGTGGGGCCAACGTCCTGACTTTC.

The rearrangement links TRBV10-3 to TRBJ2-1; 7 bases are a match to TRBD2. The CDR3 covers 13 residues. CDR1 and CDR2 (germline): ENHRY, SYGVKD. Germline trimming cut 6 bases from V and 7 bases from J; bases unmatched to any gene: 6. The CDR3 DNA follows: TGTGCCATCAGGGCGGGACTACAAAATGAGCAGTTCTTC. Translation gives CAIRAGLQNEQFF.

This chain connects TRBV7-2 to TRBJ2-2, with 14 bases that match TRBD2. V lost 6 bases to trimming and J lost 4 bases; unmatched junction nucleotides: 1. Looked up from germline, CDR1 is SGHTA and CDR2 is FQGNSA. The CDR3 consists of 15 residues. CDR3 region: CASRTSGGGTGELFF. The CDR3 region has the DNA TGTGCCAGCAGGACTAGCGGGGGGGGCACCGGGGAGCTGTTTTTT. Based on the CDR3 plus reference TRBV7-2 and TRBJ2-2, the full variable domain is GAGVSQSPSNKVTEKGKDVELRCDPISGHTALYWYRQSLGQGLEFLIYFQGNSAPDKSGLPSDRFSAERTGGSVSTLTIQRTQQEDSAVYLCASRTSGGGTGELFFGEGSRLTVL.

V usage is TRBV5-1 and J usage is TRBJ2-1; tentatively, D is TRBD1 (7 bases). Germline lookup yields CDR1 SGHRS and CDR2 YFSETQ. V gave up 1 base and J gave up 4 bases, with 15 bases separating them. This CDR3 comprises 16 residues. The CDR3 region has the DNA TGCGCCAGCAGCTTGCAGGGGGGAACCGTATACAATGAGCAGTTCTTC. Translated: CASSLQGGTVYNEQFF.